Below, 29 T cell receptor beta chains from the same sample are listed, as sequenced in a study of T-cell reconstitution after alpha-beta-depleted transplantation in children. The library targeted TCRbeta and was prepared with unique molecular identifiers. A single record per CDR3 protein comes from TCRdb applying MiXCR to the PCR reads. The repertoire holds 300,000 or so distinct CDR3 sequences, with 23% as singletons. Sequences were derived from PBMCs, mostly from graft donor cells, sampled 180 days after TCRalphabeta/CD19-depleted stem cell transplant. These receptors were collected from a male patient under 18 who had a stem cell transplant for acute lymphoblastic leukemia, so the T cells may come from the graft donor.

This clonotype was picked up a small number of times. The junction departs from germline at one end; a sequencing error may be responsible. The chain employs TRBV13 and TRBJ1-6; D remains ambiguous. Germline lookup yields CDR1 PRHDT and CDR2 FYEKMQ (reference sequence). The CDR3 is made up of 18 amino acids. The CDR3 DNA is TGTGCCAGCAGCTCGCTTCTCGACGGAGGCTCCGATAATTCACCCCTCCACTTT. Residues: CASSSLLDGGSDNSPLHF.

The chain carries TRBV20-1 and TRBJ2-7; 7 positions agree with TRBD1. The CDR3 has 13 residues. Trimming at V came to 0 bases and at J to 6 bases, leaving 5 bases not matched to a gene. Germline CDR1 reads DFQATT; CDR2 reads SNEGSKA (reference sequence). The CDR3 reads CSAREQGRGEQYF. DNA for the CDR3: TGCAGTGCTAGAGAACAGGGGAGAGGCGAGCAGTACTTC.

V is TRBV9 and J is TRBJ2-7; maybe TRBD1 (6 bases). This CDR3 spans 15 amino acids. Germline V gene lookup returns CDR1 SGDLS and CDR2 YYNGEE. Between the trimmed V and J ends, which lost 3 bases and 1 base, there was a span of 14 bases. The CDR3: CASSEGQILSYEQYF. CDR3 DNA: TGTGCCAGCAGCGAAGGACAGATTCTTTCCTACGAGCAGTACTTC.

This clonotype has a handful of counts. The gene calls are TRBV7-9 and TRBJ2-7, with D perhaps TRBD1 (6 bases). V shed 3 bases and J shed 2 bases, with 11 bases lying between them. Per the germline V gene, CDR1 is SEHNR and CDR2 is FQNEAQ (reference sequence). The CDR3 has 14 residues. DNA of the CDR3: TGTGCCAGCAGCTTCTCGGGACAACCCTACGAGCAGTACTTC. It yields the protein CASSFSGQPYEQYF.

This clonotype was found a few times. The rearrangement joins TRBV11-2 to TRBJ1-6, with TRBD1 matching 8 bases. Germline CDR1 is SGHAT and CDR2 is FQNNGV. V shed 4 bases, J shed 9 bases, and the junction held 2 bases outside the gene matches. The length of the CDR3 is 13 residues. CDR3 DNA sequence: TGTGCCAGCAGCTCACAGGGGGTTTCACCCCTCCACTTT. Translated, it gives CASSSQGVSPLHF.

In this sample, this clonotype turned up a few times. The chain links TRBV9 to TRBJ2-7; no definite D call. Trimming shortened V by 0 bases and J by 5 bases, and 12 bases separated the two germline ends. CDR3 length: 14 residues. Germline V gene data show CDR1 as SGDLS and CDR2 as YYNGEE. CDR3 amino acids: CASSVGQVPHEQYF. The CDR3 DNA follows: TGTGCCAGCAGCGTAGGGCAGGTACCACACGAGCAGTACTTC.

This clonotype has only a few counts. CDR3 sequence (DNA): TGCGCCAGCAGCTTGTGGGACAGGATCCAAGAGACCCAGTACTTC. Translation: CASSLWDRIQETQYF. The chain couples TRBV5-1 to TRBJ2-5, with TRBD1 matching 8 bases. The length of the CDR3 is 15 residues. Germline-derived CDR1 and CDR2 are SGHRS and YFSETQ. The J segment lost 1 base and the V segment lost 1 base, leaving 3 bases of the junction unmatched.

In this sample, this clonotype turned up once. J is TRBJ1-1 and V is TRBV27, with D possibly TRBD1 on 6 matching bases. Germline assignment: CDR1 MNHEY and CDR2 SMNVEV (reference sequence). The ends were cut back, 6 bases at V and 3 bases at J, with 14 bases in the middle. The CDR3 has 14 amino acids. CDR3 coding DNA: TGTGCCAGCAGATCCGACAGGTTGGACACTGAAGCTTTCTTT. The encoded protein is CASRSDRLDTEAFF.

The sample holds a few counts of this clonotype. The chain recombines TRBV24-1 with TRBJ2-5; possibly TRBD1 for D (5 bases). The CDR3 sequence is 15 residues long. Per the germline V gene, CDR1 is KGHDR and CDR2 is SFDVKD. Between the trimmed V and J ends, which lost 6 bases and 1 base, there was a span of 14 bases. In DNA form, the CDR3 reads TGTGCCACCAGTCACCAGGGATTCTCCCAAGAGACCCAGTACTTC. Its protein product is CATSHQGFSQETQYF.

This clonotype was detected a few times. The chain uses TRBV5-1 and TRBJ2-3, with D tentatively TRBD1 or TRBD2 (5 bases each). The V gene lost 6 bases and the J gene lost 0 bases, with 20 bases spanning the gap. Germline V lookup: CDR1 SGHRS, CDR2 YFSETQ. The CDR3 contains 17 residues. CDR3 in amino acids: CASTIGVEELSTDTQYF. The CDR3 region has the DNA TGCGCCAGCACCATAGGGGTGGAGGAGCTCAGCACAGATACGCAGTATTTT.

This rearrangement joins TRBV6-5 to TRBJ1-2, with D possibly being TRBD1 (5 bases). V lost 0 bases to trimming and J lost 1 base, with 18 bases between them. Germline CDR1 and CDR2: MNHEY and SVGAGI. CDR3 length: 18 residues. DNA for the CDR3: TGTGCCAGCAGTTACTCGAGGCGATCAGGGAAGCGTAACTATGGCTACACCTTC. Protein product: CASSYSRRSGKRNYGYTF.

This clonotype has only a few counts. V and J are TRBV5-1 and TRBJ2-7; no clear D gene. Trimming took 3 bases from V and 3 from J, leaving 13 bases between them. Germline CDR1 is SGHRS and CDR2 is YFSETQ. The CDR3 runs to 14 residues. Here the CDR3 reads CASSSPLRSYEQYF. The CDR3 bases are TGCGCCAGCAGCTCGCCCCTAAGGAGCTACGAGCAGTACTTC.

The chain employs TRBV5-1 and TRBJ2-1; 11 bases map to TRBD2. This CDR3 spans 15 amino acids. With V trimmed by 2 bases and J by 4 bases, 2 bases remained unmatched. Germline lookup yields CDR1 SGHRS and CDR2 YFSETQ. CDR3: CASSFGTSGYNEQFF. The CDR3 region has the DNA TGCGCCAGCAGCTTCGGGACTAGCGGTTACAATGAGCAGTTCTTC.

Many counts were recorded for this clonotype. The chain carries TRBV7-9 and TRBJ2-4; weak D call: TRBD2 (5 bases). Deletions cut 0 bases from V and 0 bases from J, with 6 bases between. This CDR3 spans 15 amino acids. Germline assignment: CDR1 SEHNR and CDR2 FQNEAQ (reference sequence). In DNA, the CDR3 is TGTGCCAGCAGCTTAGCCGGACTAGCCAAAAACATTCAGTACTTC. Amino acids: CASSLAGLAKNIQYF.

This clonotype appeared a few times. This chain joins TRBV6-5 and TRBJ1-4; 8 bases line up with TRBD1. CDR3 length equals 16 residues. J was trimmed by 10 bases and V by 0 bases; bases with no gene match: 10. Germline lookup yields CDR1 MNHEY and CDR2 SVGAGI. The CDR3 spells CASSYSLTGTGGKLFF. The CDR3 bases are TGTGCCAGCAGTTACTCGCTAACCGGGACAGGCGGAAAACTGTTTTTT.

The chain is built from TRBV2 and TRBJ2-5; D is possibly TRBD2 (5 bases). The CDR3 is 17 amino acids. Germline V lookup: CDR1 SNHLY, CDR2 FYNNEI. The V end was cut by 1 base, the J end by 4 bases, with 19 bases between. CDR3 coding DNA: TGTGCCAGCAGTGAAGGTGTTGCGGGCCTTTGGGGAGAGACCCAGTACTTC. Its translation is CASSEGVAGLWGETQYF.

Only a few counts were recorded for this clonotype. This chain connects TRBV11-2 to TRBJ2-7; D possibly matches TRBD1 or TRBD2 (6 bases each). The CDR3 sequence is 16 residues long. Between the trimmed V and J ends, which lost 7 bases and 5 bases, there was a span of 24 bases. The germline gives CDR1 SGHAT, CDR2 FQNNGV. The CDR3 nucleotides are TGTGCCAGCACCTCTGAATTCTGGGCCGGGGGCAACGAGCAGTACTTC. Translation: CASTSEFWAGGNEQYF. Variable domain in full (rest from reference TRBV11-2 and TRBJ2-7): EAGVAQSPRYKIIEKRQSVAFWCNPISGHATLYWYQQILGQGPKLLIQFQNNGVVDDSQLPKDRFSAERLKGVDSTLKIQPAKLEDSAVYLCASTSEFWAGGNEQYFGPGTRLTVT.

Remarks on this clonotype: A junction boundary mismatches the germline segment, possibly from a read error. V usage is TRBV20-1 and J usage is TRBJ1-2; 7 bases match TRBD1. CDR1 is DFQATT, CDR2 SNEGSKA, per germline (reference sequence). The CDR3 runs 12 residues. The chain's CDR3 is CSGGRDSYGYPF. DNA for the CDR3: TGCAGTGGAGGGCGGGACAGTTATGGCTACCCCTTC.

The sample holds a few counts of this clonotype. The chain joins TRBV7-2 to TRBJ2-1; the D gene could be TRBD1 or TRBD2 (6 bases each). Germline loops: CDR1 SGHTA, CDR2 FQGNSA. This CDR3 spans 14 amino acids. V lost 5 bases and J 0 bases, leaving 8 bases between the germline ends. The CDR3 here is CASSAGHSYNEQFF. The CDR3 DNA is TGTGCCAGCAGCGCGGGACACTCCTACAATGAGCAGTTCTTC.

This clonotype was counted between two and nine times. The chain links TRBV5-1 to TRBJ1-2, with D possibly matching TRBD1 (6 bases). The germline CDR1 and CDR2 sequences are SGHRS and YFSETQ. The CDR3 has 13 amino acids. V was trimmed by 4 bases and J by 4 bases, leaving 11 bases between them. In nucleotides, the CDR3 is TGCGCCAGCAGCCACAGGGATGGCTATGGCTACACCTTC. Translating gives CASSHRDGYGYTF.

The table lists this clonotype with a few counts. This chain links TRBV9 with TRBJ2-1; possibly TRBD1 for D (5 bases). V shed 0 bases and J shed 2 bases, with 9 bases lying between them. The CDR3 totals 15 residues. CDR1 SGDLS and CDR2 YYNGEE come from the germline V gene. The CDR3 sequence is CASSVGGNPYNEQFF. DNA of the CDR3: TGTGCCAGCAGCGTAGGGGGCAACCCCTACAATGAGCAGTTCTTC.

This clonotype showed up just a few times. The chain has TRBV19 and TRBJ2-7; possibly TRBD1 or TRBD2 for D (5 bases each). CDR3 length: 13 residues. Deletions cut 3 bases from V and 3 bases from J, with 9 bases between. Looked up from germline, CDR1 is LNHDA and CDR2 is SQIVND (reference sequence). CDR3 DNA: TGTGCCAGTAGTATGGGGACGGACTACGAGCAGTACTTC. Its protein product is CASSMGTDYEQYF.

V usage is TRBV3-1 and J usage is TRBJ2-1, with no clear D. This CDR3 comprises 15 residues. CDR1 LGHDT and CDR2 YNNKEL come from the germline V gene (reference sequence). V shed 0 bases and J shed 3 bases, with 9 bases lying between them. Here the CDR3 DNA reads TGTGCCAGCAGCCAAGATGGACCGCTCTACAATGAGCAGTTCTTC. Translation: CASSQDGPLYNEQFF.

The rearrangement links TRBV7-3 to TRBJ2-7, with D possibly TRBD1 on 6 matching bases. Germline-derived CDR1 and CDR2 are SGHTA and FQGTGA. The CDR3 extends over 13 amino acids. V shed 5 bases and J shed 7 bases, with 15 bases lying between them. CDR3 DNA sequence: TGTGCCAGCAGCCTGGGGCTGGGGGCGGAGCAGTACTTC. Amino acid sequence: CASSLGLGAEQYF. Combining the CDR3 with reference TRBV7-3 and TRBJ2-7 gives the whole variable domain GAGVSQTPSNKVTEKGKYVELRCDPISGHTALYWYRQSLGQGPEFLIYFQGTGAADDSGLPNDRFFAVRPEGSVSTLKIQRTERGDSAVYLCASSLGLGAEQYFGPGTRLTVT.

The chain is built from TRBV6-1 and TRBJ2-7, with 9 bases fitting TRBD1. Germline V gives CDR1 MNHNS, CDR2 SASEGT. Losses at the gene ends were 6 bases for V and 5 bases for J; bases not matched to a gene: 8. This CDR3 has 14 amino acids. The CDR3 is CASSRTGVLNEQYF. Here the CDR3 DNA reads TGTGCCAGCAGCCGGACAGGGGTTCTCAACGAGCAGTACTTC.

The CDR3 DNA follows: TGCAGTGCTAGTAGGGGATTGACAGGGTCACAGACTACGCAGTATTTT. Amino acids: CSASRGLTGSQTTQYF. The genes are TRBV20-1 and TRBJ2-3; 7 bases line up with TRBD1. V lost 3 bases, J lost 8 bases, and 17 bases stayed unmatched. The CDR3 covers 16 residues. Germline V lookup: CDR1 DFQATT, CDR2 SNEGSKA (reference sequence).

This clonotype has only a few counts. The chain has TRBV9 and TRBJ2-1; 8 bases are a match to TRBD2. Per the germline V gene, CDR1 is SGDLS and CDR2 is YYNGEE. Losses at the gene ends were 7 bases for V and 9 bases for J; bases not matched to a gene: 12. CDR3 length: 14 residues. Here the CDR3 reads CASGRAGGVGEQFF. CDR3 nucleotide sequence: TGTGCCAGCGGGAGGGCGGGAGGCGTAGGTGAGCAGTTCTTC.

V gene TRBV5-1 combines with J gene TRBJ2-1, with 8 bases fitting TRBD2. CDR3 length equals 16 residues. The V segment lost 2 bases and the J segment 0 bases; nucleotides outside the gene matches: 4. From germline, CDR1 is SGHRS and CDR2 YFSETQ. CDR3 protein: CASSFGGGSSYNEQFF. In DNA, the CDR3 is TGCGCCAGCAGCTTCGGCGGGGGGAGCTCCTACAATGAGCAGTTCTTC.

The sample holds a few counts of this clonotype. The chain combines TRBV7-2 with TRBJ2-2; 7 bases map to TRBD1. Germline lookup yields CDR1 SGHTA and CDR2 FQGNSA. V gave up 3 bases and J gave up 1 base; unmatched junction bases: 2. This CDR3 spans 15 amino acids. CDR3 bases: TGTGCCAGCAGCTTCCACAGGGGGAACACCGGGGAGCTGTTTTTT. As protein: CASSFHRGNTGELFF.